These T cell receptor beta chains were read from a single sample in a study of cytomegalovirus exposure and HLA in healthy donors. Clones were read by immunoSEQ multiplex PCR, and TCRdb kept only the in-frame ones, dropping some. The repertoire holds about 68,000 clones, around 93% seen once, with around 3% in the top ten. Sample: PBMCs. Every receptor here comes from a young man in good health and CMV-seronegative. The conserved cysteine and the conserved F or W are not part of the CDR3 here. The order of the fields is V gene, J gene, CDR3 protein.

TRBV5-1	TRBJ1-1	ASSQQGNTEAF
TRBV5-4	TRBJ1-1	ASSRWGGLGTEAF
TRBV20-1	TRBJ2-1	SARGVIGQF
TRBV27	TRBJ2-2	ASTTLAGEGPGELF
TRBV7-2	TRBJ2-5	ASSWREAGETQY
TRBV4-1	TRBJ2-3	ASSTDRGADTQY
TRBV7-3	TRBJ2-1	ASSLDGGDLERF
TRBV9	TRBJ2-3	ASSVLADSPDTQY
TRBV4-3	TRBJ2-1	ASSQFAGPYNEQF
TRBV28	TRBJ2-6	ASTSTRDVSGANVLT
TRBV30	TRBJ1-1	AWDRSNTEAF
TRBV4-2	TRBJ1-1	ASSQDRGQNSPDFEAF
TRBV30	TRBJ1-2	AWNRGIHYGYT
TRBV29-1	TRBJ2-5	SVDTGGGETQY
TRBV19	TRBJ2-6	ASSTRLGWELANVLT
TRBV28	TRBJ1-2	ASSPSWRDYGYT
TRBV5-5	TRBJ1-1	ASTLEGASRLAEAF
TRBV6-4	TRBJ2-2	ASSAGGNTGELF
TRBV7-9	TRBJ2-2	ASSSPGLAVSGELF
TRBV2	TRBJ1-2	ASSDRQGAQGYT
TRBV29-1	TRBJ2-3	SVPQGAPDTQY
TRBV18	TRBJ2-7	ASSPDGGIYEQY
TRBV28	TRBJ2-5	ASVGETQY
TRBV15	TRBJ2-5	ATSTGVAAQETQY
TRBV11-2	TRBJ1-1	ASSLSVTGYTEAF
TRBV28	TRBJ2-7	ASSATGTYEQY
TRBV7-3	TRBJ2-1	ASSFIAGVATYNEQF
TRBV7-8	TRBJ1-3	ASSLGWERGYSGNTIY
TRBV20-1	TRBJ2-1	SASGYNEQF
TRBV10-3	TRBJ2-5	AISAGVLETQY
TRBV7-3	TRBJ2-7	ASSSPGGEQY
TRBV19	TRBJ2-7	ASRERGRAVEQY
TRBV5-4	TRBJ2-1	ASSLTSGAYNEQF
TRBV9	TRBJ2-3	ASSVGAGIGTDTQY
TRBV27	TRBJ2-5	ASRVAGGVKTQY
TRBV9	TRBJ2-5	ASSRRQVRGETQY
TRBV2	TRBJ1-1	ASSEWAGGSEAF
TRBV5-8	TRBJ1-5	ASSTKSGIKLTPGQPQH
TRBV28	TRBJ2-7	ATQPGLAADYEQY
TRBV30	TRBJ1-6	AWRGEGSYNSPLH
TRBV30	TRBJ2-2	AWSHWTSGRGELF
TRBV7-7	TRBJ2-5	ASSPTGRSETQY
TRBV10-3	TRBJ2-7	AISLSLRSGKSPYEQY
TRBV28	TRBJ2-2	ASSEGQAPVGELF
TRBV28	TRBJ1-2	ASSLPDRSYGYT
TRBV7-3	TRBJ2-7	ASSERGGSYEQY
TRBV9	TRBJ1-2	ASSAMTGVNFGYT
TRBV11-1	TRBJ2-7	ASSPNPGGAYEQY
TRBV7-2	TRBJ2-3	ASSLTSGRDTQY
TRBV7-3	TRBJ2-1	ASSSREMVFNEQF
TRBV28	TRBJ1-2	ASKKQLMAANYGYT